Each of the 20 T cell receptor beta chains below was sequenced from the same sample in a study of blood T cell repertoires in COVID-19. Sequencing used immunoSEQ multiplex PCR; TCRdb keeps in-frame clones, though not all of them. The sample consists of approximately 190,000 clones, about 81% of them appearing once. Sequencing was carried out using peripheral blood. These receptors came from a man between 25 and 39 years old with active or convalescent COVID-19.

This chain links TRBV6-5 with TRBJ2-7; D remains ambiguous. Germline-derived CDR1 and CDR2 are MNHEY and SVGAGI. This CDR3 region has 13 residues. V lost 7 bases and J lost 0, with 10 bases in between. The CDR3 DNA follows: TGTGCCAGCAACCAAGAGGCCTCCTACGAGCAGTACTTC. It specifies CASNQEASYEQYF.

This clone turned up a few times. The V and J genes are TRBV9 and TRBJ2-1; possibly TRBD2 for D (6 bases). The germline CDR1 and CDR2 sequences are SGDLS and YYNGEE. CDR3 length equals 14 residues. Trimming took 7 bases from V and 6 from J, leaving 17 bases between them. CDR3 DNA sequence: TGTGCCAGCCACGGCGGGACGTCCGGCAATGAGCAGTTCTTC. It specifies CASHGGTSGNEQFF.

This chain connects TRBV6-5 to TRBJ1-1, with 7 bases lining up with TRBD1. CDR1 and CDR2 (germline): MNHEY, SVGAGI. Germline trimming cut 6 bases from V and 1 base from J; bases unmatched to any gene: 5. The CDR3 runs 14 residues. The CDR3 DNA follows: TGTGCCAGCAGGGTCAACAGGGGGAACACTGAAGCTTTCTTT. This sequence encodes CASRVNRGNTEAFF.

J is TRBJ2-7 and V is TRBV28; TRBD1 aligns across 12 bases. The germline CDR1 and CDR2 sequences are MDHEN and SYDVKM. This CDR3 contains 17 residues. With V trimmed by 6 bases and J by 3 bases, 12 bases remained unmatched. The CDR3 sequence: CASRTGTGGPALYEQYF. As DNA, the CDR3 is TGTGCCAGCAGAACCGGGACAGGGGGCCCAGCCCTCTACGAGCAGTACTTC.

The rearrangement joins TRBV7-2 to TRBJ2-7, with D tentatively TRBD2 (5 bases). The CDR3 sequence is 15 residues long. From germline, CDR1 is SGHTA and CDR2 FQGNSA. V shed 5 bases and J shed 6 bases, with 20 bases lying between them. The CDR3 spells CASSANSDPRGEQYF. CDR3 coding DNA: TGTGCCAGCAGCGCCAACAGTGACCCCCGGGGCGAGCAGTACTTC.

This chain's CDR3 is CASSSSETNTGELFF. In DNA form, the CDR3 reads TGTGCCAGCAGCTCCAGCGAGACGAACACCGGGGAGCTGTTTTTT. The chain carries TRBV13 and TRBJ2-2; no reliable D call. This CDR3 has 15 amino acids. V shed 4 bases and J shed 0 bases, with 9 bases lying between them. CDR1 PRHDT and CDR2 FYEKMQ come from the germline V gene (reference sequence). Looking up the rest from reference TRBV13 and TRBJ2-2 gives the full variable domain: AAGVIQSPRHLIKEKRETATLKCYPIPRHDTVYWYQQGPGQDPQFLISFYEKMQSDKGSIPDRFSAQQFSDYHSELNMSSLELGDSALYFCASSSSETNTGELFFGEGSRLTVL.

CDR3 in DNA: TGTGCCAGCGGCCGGGGGACTGAAGCTTTCTTT. Residues: CASGRGTEAFF. This chain joins TRBV12-3 or TRBV12-4 and TRBJ1-1, with a tentative D call TRBD1 (5 bases). The V end was cut by 8 bases, the J end by 5 bases, with 9 bases between. The CDR3 runs 11 residues.

This chain connects TRBV5-1 to TRBJ2-7; tentatively, D is TRBD2 (5 bases). The germline V gene has CDR1 SGHRS and CDR2 YFSETQ. The V and J ends lost 0 bases and 5 bases respectively, with 15 bases between them. The CDR3 contains 15 residues. The CDR3 DNA reads TGCGCCAGCAGCTTGGCCTTGGGTGAGGGCGACGAGCAGTACTTC. Translation gives CASSLALGEGDEQYF.

The J gene is TRBJ1-6, the V gene TRBV11-2; D unclear. Trimming shortened V by 3 bases and J by 11 bases, and 14 bases separated the two germline ends. The CDR3 extends over 14 amino acids. Germline lookup yields CDR1 SGHAT and CDR2 FQNNGV. The DNA for the CDR3 is TGTGCCAGCAGCTTCCCGGGATCATCGGCACCCCTCCACTTT. Protein sequence: CASSFPGSSAPLHF. The entire variable domain, with the rest obtained from reference TRBV11-2 and TRBJ1-6, is as follows: EAGVAQSPRYKIIEKRQSVAFWCNPISGHATLYWYQQILGQGPKLLIQFQNNGVVDDSQLPKDRFSAERLKGVDSTLKIQPAKLEDSAVYLCASSFPGSSAPLHFGNGTRLTVT.

The chain's CDR3 is CASSLGQGNYGYTF. The DNA for the CDR3 is TGTGCCAGTAGTCTCGGACAGGGGAACTATGGCTACACCTTC. The rearrangement joins TRBV19 to TRBJ1-2; the match to TRBD1 covers 9 bases. The CDR3 sequence is 14 residues long. V lost 5 bases to trimming and J lost 2 bases; unmatched junction nucleotides: 3. CDR1 and CDR2 (germline): LNHDA, SQIVND (reference sequence).

The chain carries TRBV18 and TRBJ1-1; D is unclear. Per the germline V gene, CDR1 is KGHSH and CDR2 is LQKENI. The CDR3 has 14 amino acids. V lost 5 bases and J lost 6, with 16 bases in between. Written as DNA, the CDR3 is TGTGCCAGCTCAAGCGGCCAGCAAGAGCCTGAAGCTTTCTTT. Its translation is CASSSGQQEPEAFF.

The rearrangement uses TRBV12-3 or TRBV12-4 and TRBJ2-7; possibly TRBD1 for D (5 bases). The CDR3 extends over 12 amino acids. Trimming shortened V by 1 base and J by 4 bases, and 5 bases separated the two germline ends. The CDR3 DNA reads TGTGCCAGCAGTTTAGAGGGGTACGAGCAGTACTTC. Its protein product is CASSLEGYEQYF.

The chain carries TRBV7-2 and TRBJ2-2, with 11 bases that match TRBD2. CDR3 length: 18 amino acids. CDR1 is SGHTA, CDR2 FQGNSA, per germline. V lost 2 bases, J lost 5 bases, and 10 bases stayed unmatched. The CDR3 nucleotides are TGTGCCAGCAGCTTATTTACTAGCGGGAGTGAGGGAACCGGGGAGCTGTTTTTT. It yields the protein CASSLFTSGSEGTGELFF.

The V call is TRBV9, the J call TRBJ2-5; a possible D gene is TRBD2 (6 bases). The germline V and J ends were trimmed by 4 bases and 1 base, with 8 bases remaining between them. In germline, CDR1 is SGDLS, CDR2 YYNGEE. The CDR3 spans 13 residues. CDR3 region: CASSRTTQETQYF. The CDR3 bases are TGTGCCAGCAGCCGGACTACCCAAGAGACCCAGTACTTC.

This chain connects TRBV7-2 to TRBJ2-1, with D possibly matching TRBD2 (6 bases). V lost 0 bases and J 5 bases, leaving 8 bases between the germline ends. This CDR3 region has 14 residues. CDR1 and CDR2 from the germline V gene are SGHTA and FQGNSA. CDR3 in DNA: TGTGCCAGCAGCTTAGCCCAGCGGGACAATGAGCAGTTCTTC. This translates into CASSLAQRDNEQFF.

This chain connects TRBV2 to TRBJ1-2, with 10 bases fitting TRBD1. This CDR3 is built from 13 residues. From germline, CDR1 is SNHLY and CDR2 FYNNEI. Trimming cost V 9 bases and J 8 bases; bases outside gene matches: 9. For the CDR3, the DNA is TGTGCCAGTGCGCCCGGGACAGGGGTCGGCTACACCTTC. Residues: CASAPGTGVGYTF.

The CDR3 DNA reads as TGTGCCAGTAGTACTTCGGGACAGACTTACGAGCAGTACTTC. Its protein product is CASSTSGQTYEQYF. V is TRBV19 and J is TRBJ2-7, with 7 bases fitting TRBD1. CDR3 size: 14 residues. Germline CDR1 and CDR2: LNHDA and SQIVND (reference sequence). V dropped 4 bases and J dropped 4; count of bases not matched to a gene: 7.

This sequence joins TRBV5-8 and TRBJ2-7; no reliable D call. Per germline, CDR1 SGHTS and CDR2 YDEGEE. CDR3 size: 13 residues. The V gene lost 0 bases and the J gene lost 2 bases, with 6 bases spanning the gap. This CDR3 is CASSLDSTYEQYF. The CDR3 region has the DNA TGTGCCAGCAGCTTGGACAGCACCTACGAGCAGTACTTC.

V gene TRBV2 combines with J gene TRBJ1-6; maybe TRBD1 (5 bases). Germline V lookup: CDR1 SNHLY, CDR2 FYNNEI. Trimming stripped 6 bases from V and 7 bases from J, with 16 bases between. This CDR3 has 15 residues. The CDR3 region is CASRLGEGENSPLHF. CDR3 DNA: TGTGCCAGCAGGCTGGGGGAGGGAGAGAATTCACCCCTCCACTTT.

The CDR3 DNA reads as TGTGCCAGCAGCCGGGGTCTGAACACTGAAGCTTTCTTT. It translates to CASSRGLNTEAFF. The rearrangement uses TRBV11-3 and TRBJ1-1; D uncertain. Germline CDR1 SGHNT, CDR2 YENEEA. With 5 bases removed from V and 0 bases from J, the gap between germline ends came to 7 bases. The CDR3 is made up of 13 amino acids.